Following are 18 T cell receptor beta chains from one sample sequenced in a study of T-cell reconstitution after alpha-beta-depleted transplantation in children. Construction of the TCRbeta library involved unique molecular identifiers. TCRdb passed the PCR reads through MiXCR, listing each CDR3 protein once. Among under 850,000 distinct CDR3 sequences listed, around 13% were seen once. The source material was PBMCs, sampled before TCRalphabeta/CD19-depleted stem cell transplant. The source is a girl aged 2 to 10 with congenital amegakaryocytic thrombocytopenia, due to receive a stem cell transplant.

This clonotype was seen only a few times. The rearrangement uses TRBV7-9 and TRBJ2-7; D not resolved. V lost 1 base and J lost 0, with 16 bases in between. The germline V gene has CDR1 SEHNR and CDR2 FQNEAQ (reference sequence). CDR3 length equals 17 residues. In DNA, the CDR3 is TGTGCCAGCAGCTTAGATGCGGCGCGGATCTTCTCCTACGAGCAGTACTTC. It codes for CASSLDAARIFSYEQYF.

This clonotype has at least ten counts. The rearrangement joins TRBV28 to TRBJ2-2, with D uncertain. V was trimmed by 8 bases and J by 5 bases, leaving 9 bases between them. CDR3 length equals 12 residues. In germline, CDR1 is MDHEN, CDR2 SYDVKM. The CDR3 sequence is CASVHETGELFF. The DNA of the CDR3 is TGTGCCAGCGTACACGAGACCGGGGAGCTGTTTTTT.

This clonotype was seen many times. The chain joins TRBV7-2 to TRBJ2-1; 7 bases are a match to TRBD1. This CDR3 is built from 15 residues. V lost 8 bases and J lost 0; bases outside the gene matches: 7. Germline V gene sequence: CDR1 SGHTA, CDR2 FQGNSA. The CDR3: CASGQGVGSYNEQFF. DNA of the CDR3: TGTGCCAGCGGCCAGGGGGTTGGCTCCTACAATGAGCAGTTCTTC.

This clonotype was counted ten times or more. This rearrangement joins TRBV12-3 or TRBV12-4 to TRBJ2-7; D is undetermined. With 5 bases removed from V and 4 bases from J, the gap between germline ends came to 12 bases. This CDR3 has 13 amino acids. The CDR3 DNA is TGTGCCAGCAGTCGATCAACTACATACGAGCAGTACTTC. It is translated as CASSRSTTYEQYF.

This clonotype appeared a few times. This rearrangement joins TRBV2 to TRBJ2-5; unclear D gene. The CDR3 loop spans 11 amino acids. V gave up 1 base and J gave up 8 bases, with 5 bases separating them. Per germline, CDR1 SNHLY and CDR2 FYNNEI. The CDR3, as DNA: TGTGCCAGCAGTGAAGTGGGTACCCAGTACTTC. This codes for CASSEVGTQYF.

This clonotype has only a few counts. The J gene is TRBJ2-1, the V gene TRBV12-3 or TRBV12-4; TRBD2 might be the D (6 bases). This CDR3 region has 16 residues. V lost 3 bases and J 4 bases, leaving 16 bases between the germline ends. As DNA, the CDR3 is TGTGCCAGCAGTTTCCCCAAGGTCGGACTATACAATGAGCAGTTCTTC. Protein product: CASSFPKVGLYNEQFF.

This clonotype was counted at least ten times. The chain is built from TRBV5-1 and TRBJ2-3; 10 bases line up with TRBD2. From germline, CDR1 is SGHRS and CDR2 YFSETQ. The CDR3 has 15 amino acids. Trimming took 6 bases from V and 5 from J; bases not matched to a gene: 9. CDR3 sequence: CASTDGLAGEDTQYF. DNA for the CDR3: TGCGCCAGCACCGACGGGCTAGCGGGAGAAGATACGCAGTATTTT.

Ten or more counts support this clonotype. The chain combines TRBV7-9 with TRBJ2-2; no clear D. CDR1 is SEHNR, CDR2 FQNEAQ, per germline (reference sequence). Trimming took off 3 bases at V and 6 bases at J, with 11 bases between the two ends. This CDR3 has 14 residues. CDR3 in DNA: TGTGCCAGCAGCTTCCATCTTGGTTCCGGGGAGCTGTTTTTT. Translated, it gives CASSFHLGSGELFF.

The sample holds a few counts of this clonotype. The chain couples TRBV6-2 or TRBV6-3 to TRBJ2-2; TRBD2 might be the D (5 bases). CDR1 and CDR2 from the germline V gene are MNHEY and SVGEGT. The CDR3 runs 16 residues. Trimming took off 10 bases at V and 9 bases at J, with 27 bases between the two ends. The CDR3 here is CATRGAEERHPRELFF. In nucleotides, the CDR3 is TGTGCCACCCGAGGAGCGGAGGAGAGGCATCCCAGGGAGCTGTTTTTT.

This clonotype was observed many times. CDR3 region: CSARDRDRTNEQFF. The DNA of the CDR3 is TGCAGTGCTAGAGATCGGGACAGAACGAATGAGCAGTTCTTC. The chain is built from TRBV20-1 and TRBJ2-1, with 7 bases matching TRBD1. The CDR3 has 14 amino acids. V lost 0 bases to trimming and J lost 7 bases; unmatched junction nucleotides: 6. Per germline, CDR1 DFQATT and CDR2 SNEGSKA (reference sequence).

This clonotype came up many times. V and J are TRBV4-2 and TRBJ2-7; 8 bases are a match to TRBD2. The CDR3 totals 15 residues. With 7 bases clipped from V and 3 bases from J, the junction kept 11 bases outside the gene matches. CDR1 is LGHNA, CDR2 YNFKEQ, per germline. In DNA form, the CDR3 reads TGTGCCAGCACGGAAGCTCCAGGGACTAGCTACGAGCAGTACTTC. It codes for CASTEAPGTSYEQYF.

This clonotype came up many times. Sequence at one end of the junction differs from germline and may be a read error. The V and J genes are TRBV5-1 and TRBJ2-3; D is ambiguous. Germline CDR1 and CDR2: SGHRS and YFSETQ. There are 12 residues in the CDR3. The CDR3 loop reads CASSLTADTQYF. CDR3 bases: TGTGCCAGCAGCTTAACGGCAGATACGCAGTATTTT.

This clonotype was observed at least ten times. V gene TRBV5-1 combines with J gene TRBJ1-5, with D perhaps matching TRBD1 (5 bases). CDR1 is SGHRS, CDR2 YFSETQ, per germline. With 2 bases removed from V and 7 bases from J, the gap between germline ends came to 13 bases. The CDR3 covers 14 residues. CDR3 nucleotides: TGCGCCAGCAGCTTAGAAGGGGCTAGCCAGCCCCAGCATTTT. It encodes CASSLEGASQPQHF.

This clonotype was observed many times. The chain couples TRBV29-1 to TRBJ2-7, with a weak D call TRBD2 (5 bases). Trimming removed 4 bases at V and 3 bases at J, with 10 bases between. The CDR3 runs 12 residues. Germline-derived CDR1 and CDR2 are SQVTM and ANQGSEA. Written as DNA, the CDR3 is TGCAGCGTTGCGAGCGGAAACTACGAGCAGTACTTC. The encoded protein is CSVASGNYEQYF.

This clonotype was seen a few times. The chain has TRBV5-5 and TRBJ2-1; TRBD1 matches 10 bases. CDR1 and CDR2 (germline): SGHKS, YYEKEE (reference sequence). The CDR3 consists of 16 residues. V lost 4 bases and J lost 1; bases outside the gene matches: 5. The CDR3 DNA follows: TGTGCCAGCAGCGGGAGGGACAGGGGTTCCTACAATGAGCAGTTCTTC. This codes for CASSGRDRGSYNEQFF.

This clonotype was found many times. The chain carries TRBV4-1 and TRBJ2-5; TRBD1 agrees at 12 bases. V shed 4 bases, J shed 4 bases, and the junction held 4 bases outside the gene matches. The CDR3 length is 15 residues. Germline CDR1 and CDR2: MGHRA and YSYEKL. In nucleotides, the CDR3 is TGCGCCAGCAGCCCGGGACAGGGGGCATCAGAGACCCAGTACTTC. It specifies CASSPGQGASETQYF.

This clonotype was recorded many times. The chain couples TRBV7-9 to TRBJ2-1; D is ambiguous. Germline loops: CDR1 SEHNR, CDR2 FQNEAQ (reference sequence). Trimming removed 6 bases at V and 6 bases at J, with 9 bases between. The CDR3 covers 12 residues. The CDR3 is CASSSVGNEQFF. As DNA, the CDR3 is TGTGCCAGCAGTTCTGTGGGCAATGAGCAGTTCTTC.

The chain has TRBV12-1 and TRBJ2-7; TRBD2 was called by the table and not checked on the DNA. TRBV12-1 is recorded as a pseudogene. CDR3 length: 20 amino acids. This CDR3 is CASSFQGMGLADPGLYEQYF. In DNA, the CDR3 is TGTGCCAGCAGCTTTCAGGGGATGGGGCTAGCGGACCCCGGGCTTTACGAGCAGTACTTC.